Given below is one TCR beta chain in context. There is no known antigen for this receptor. Base qualities are not at hand, and no much larger clone is one base apart. The data originate from a study of blood T cell repertoires in COVID-19 (dated by TCRdb to the early 2020s). Concerning the study at large: Collaborator samples came from the United States, Italy and Spain and covered acute and convalescent phases of COVID-19. The prospective study material was composed of cDNA or gDNA derived from T cells, B-cell-depleted T cells, or PBMCs. The samples were drawn from the first 160 participants of the ongoing ImmuneRACE study and from 950 to 1,500 subjects provided by 6 global collaborators. The dataset comprised deeply sampled blood TCRbeta repertoires from subjects exposed to, actively infected with, or recovered from COVID-19. The repertoires were released in a freely available public database intended as a resource for research on the immune response to SARS-CoV-2. Sample metadata almost always included a de-identified subject ID, COVID-19 status, age in years and sex. Where available, HLA class I and class II types were obtained from metadata supplied by the sample provider rather than from assay-based typing. Overall results and qualifications from the work: How much clinical and demographic metadata was included differed by source and by participant, and the metadata was provided uncurated.

The collaborating institutions used their own protocols to collect whole blood in K2EDTA tubes. For TCRbeta analysis, collaborators shipped samples as frozen whole blood, isolated PBMCs, or DNA extracted from either of those sample types. The immunoSEQ Assay, a bias-controlled multiplex PCR, was used to amplify TCRbeta CDR3 regions from genomic DNA. The study's own analysis went as follows. Nucleated cell counts per sample were estimated from amplification of reference gene primers within the assay. Sequence reads were collapsed and filtered to measure the absolute abundance of every unique TCRbeta CDR3 rearrangement. For each sample, productive Simpson clonality was calculated by taking the square root of Simpson's diversity index across productive rearrangements. The table was pulled from immuneACCESS by TCRdb, which kept in-frame rearrangements only. Such tables lose some clones; where checked, under half of the loss comes from unresolved V genes, and the rest has no known cause. That table supplies the V and J calls and clone size; D and trimming were determined from the DNA. For this sample there are 150,000 to 200,000 clones; 70% to 90% appear just once. Approximately 4.5% of the sample rests with the top ten.

The CDR3 numbers 12 residues from cysteine through phenylalanine. The CDR3 DNA has 36 bases and is translated from base 1. V and J are truncated by 4 bases and 9 bases respectively, leaving an intervening sequence of 13 bases. The sequence was collected from a human donor in a cohort sampled during active COVID-19. The sequence is built from TRBV12-3 or TRBV12-4 and TRBJ2-7; TRBD1 is possibly the D segment (5 matching bases). The sample taken for sequencing was peripheral blood. The CDR3 corresponds to CASSSGSTWQYF. The nucleotide sequence is TGTGCCAGCAGTTCAGGGTCCACCTGGCAGTACTTC.